This TCR beta chain was profiled in a study of PD-L1 blockade in urothelial cancer. Study-level information: Researchers found blood samples held a median of 141,255 T cells.

The time point is: pretreatment peripheral blood. This clone was recorded once. This CDR3 comprises 17 residues. The V and J ends lost 1 base and 6 bases respectively, with 21 bases between them. CDR1 is MDHEN and CDR2 is SYDVKM in the germline V gene. Data came from immunoSEQ multiplex PCR; TCRdb stores just in-frame clones and leaves some out. The table lists 130,000 or so clones, roughly 80% of them singletons. V gene TRBV28 combines with J gene TRBJ1-2, with a possible D match to TRBD1 (6 bases). The specimen comprised PBMCs, sampled around atezolizumab (anti-PD-L1) treatment. The sequence was obtained from a man between 50 and 59 years old with urothelial cancer. As DNA, the CDR3 is TGTGCCAGCAGTTTATTGGCGGCAGGGGTAGGTAAAAATGGCTACACCTTC. It specifies CASSLLAAGVGKNGYTF.